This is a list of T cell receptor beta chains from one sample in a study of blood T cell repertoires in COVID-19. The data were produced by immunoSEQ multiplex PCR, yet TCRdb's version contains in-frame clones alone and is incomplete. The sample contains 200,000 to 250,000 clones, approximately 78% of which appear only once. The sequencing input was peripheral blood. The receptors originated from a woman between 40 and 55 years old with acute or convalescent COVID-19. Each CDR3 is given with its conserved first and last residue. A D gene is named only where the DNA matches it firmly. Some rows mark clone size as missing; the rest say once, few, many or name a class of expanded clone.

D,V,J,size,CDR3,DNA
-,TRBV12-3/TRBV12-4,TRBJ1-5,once,CASSLDRDQPQHF,TGTGCCAGCAGTTTAGACAGGGATCAGCCCCAGCATTTT
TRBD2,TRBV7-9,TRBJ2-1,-,CASSSELAGSYNEQFF,TGTGCCAGCAGCTCCGAACTAGCGGGTTCTTACAATGAGCAGTTCTTC
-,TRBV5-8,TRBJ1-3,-,CASSWGLGNTIYF,TGTGCCAGCAGCTGGGGACTTGGAAACACCATATATTTT
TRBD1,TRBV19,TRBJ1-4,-,CASSIRDRMREKLFF,TGTGCCAGTAGTATAAGGGACAGGATGAGAGAAAAACTGTTTTTT
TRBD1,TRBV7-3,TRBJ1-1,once,CASSGTTGGWTEAFF,TGTGCCAGCAGCGGAACAACAGGGGGTTGGACTGAAGCTTTCTTT
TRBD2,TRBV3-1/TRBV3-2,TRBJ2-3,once,CASRPSGPTDTQYF,TGTGCCAGCAGACCTAGCGGACCCACAGATACGCAGTATTTT
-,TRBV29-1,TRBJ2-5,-,CSVVLDLDAETQYF,TGCAGCGTCGTGCTAGACTTGGATGCAGAGACCCAGTACTTC
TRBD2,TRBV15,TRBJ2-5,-,CATSSYGPTSGSQETQYF,TGTGCCACCAGCAGCTACGGACCGACTAGCGGGAGTCAAGAGACCCAGTACTTC
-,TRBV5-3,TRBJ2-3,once,CARSPPGGGTDTQYF,TGTGCCAGAAGCCCCCCGGGGGGCGGAACAGATACGCAGTATTTT
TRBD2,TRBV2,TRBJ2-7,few,CASSGDSTTSGGYEQYF,TGTGCCAGCAGCGGGGACAGTACGACTAGCGGGGGGTACGAGCAGTACTTC
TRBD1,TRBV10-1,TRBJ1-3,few,CASSAYRFRDSGGNTIYF,TGCGCCAGCAGTGCCTATCGCTTTCGGGACAGTGGTGGAAACACCATATATTTT
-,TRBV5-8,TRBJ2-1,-,CASSLEFPRGQFF,TGTGCCAGCAGCTTGGAGTTCCCCAGGGGGCAGTTCTTC
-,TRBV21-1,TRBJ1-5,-,CARSQNQPQHF,TGTGCCAGGAGCCAAAATCAGCCCCAGCATTTT
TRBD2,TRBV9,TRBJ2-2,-,CASSTSGTTTPGELFF,TGTGCCAGCAGCACATCCGGGACTACCACACCCGGGGAGCTGTTTTTT
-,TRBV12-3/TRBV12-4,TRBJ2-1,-,CASSPTDEQFF,TGTGCCAGCAGCCCAACGGATGAGCAGTTCTTC
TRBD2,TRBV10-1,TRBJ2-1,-,CASSDSGGARQEQFF,TGCGCCAGCAGTGACAGCGGGGGGGCCCGACAGGAGCAGTTCTTC
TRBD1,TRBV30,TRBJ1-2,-,CACRRRDRGLYGYTF,TGTGCCTGTCGCAGACGGGACAGGGGGCTCTATGGCTACACCTTC
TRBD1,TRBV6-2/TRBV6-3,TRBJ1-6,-,CASSSIQGGINSPLHF,TGTGCCAGCAGTTCTATACAGGGGGGAATCAATTCACCCCTCCACTTT
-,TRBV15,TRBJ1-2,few,CATSRSSSGAGYTF,TGTGCCACCAGCAGATCCAGTTCGGGTGCCGGCTACACCTTC
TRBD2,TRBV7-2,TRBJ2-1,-,CASSLSGRGQFF,TGTGCCAGCAGCCTTAGCGGGAGAGGGCAGTTCTTC
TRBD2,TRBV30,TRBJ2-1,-,CAWSEVAGGQFF,TGTGCCTGGAGTGAAGTAGCGGGGGGGCAGTTCTTC
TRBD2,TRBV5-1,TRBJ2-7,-,CASSFSGGASYEQYF,TGCGCCAGCAGCTTTAGCGGGGGAGCCTCCTACGAGCAGTACTTC
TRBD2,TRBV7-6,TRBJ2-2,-,CASSLVASGGRVTGELFF,TGTGCCAGCAGCCTCGTTGCTAGCGGGGGCCGGGTCACCGGGGAGCTGTTTTTT
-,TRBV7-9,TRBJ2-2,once,CASSDSVLREANTGELFF,TGTGCCAGCAGCGATTCAGTGTTGAGAGAGGCGAACACCGGGGAGCTGTTTTTT
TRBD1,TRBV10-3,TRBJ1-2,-,CAISGQGSGYTF,TGTGCCATCAGTGGACAGGGGAGTGGCTACACCTTC
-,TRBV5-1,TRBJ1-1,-,CASSPGGDTEAFF,TGCGCCAGCAGCCCCGGAGGGGACACTGAAGCTTTCTTT
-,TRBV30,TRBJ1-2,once,CAWSTGFSYGYTF,TGTGCCTGGAGTACAGGATTCTCCTATGGCTACACCTTC
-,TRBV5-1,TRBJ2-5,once,CASSFQGLQETQYF,TGCGCCAGCAGCTTCCAGGGGCTCCAAGAGACCCAGTACTTC
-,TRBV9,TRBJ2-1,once,CASSVEVTLRNEQFF,TGTGCCAGCAGCGTAGAAGTGACCCTCAGGAATGAGCAGTTCTTC
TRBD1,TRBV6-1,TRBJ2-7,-,CASSEAPGQVAYEQYF,TGTGCCAGCAGTGAAGCGCCCGGACAGGTAGCCTACGAGCAGTACTTC
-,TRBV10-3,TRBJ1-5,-,CAISDLSLDQPQHF,TGTGCCATCAGTGACTTATCTCTAGATCAGCCCCAGCATTTT
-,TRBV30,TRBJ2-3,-,CAWTLPEQVFERDTQYF,TGTGCCTGGACTCTTCCCGAGCAGGTCTTCGAGCGGGATACGCAGTATTTT
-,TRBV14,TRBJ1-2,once,CASSQEFSTANYGYTF,TGTGCCAGCAGCCAGGAATTCTCGACAGCTAACTATGGCTACACCTTC
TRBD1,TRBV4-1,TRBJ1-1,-,CASSQGPGRGSTEAFF,TGCGCCAGCAGCCAAGGCCCCGGCAGGGGGAGCACTGAAGCTTTCTTT
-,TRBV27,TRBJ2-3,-,CASSLNSPGDTQYF,TGTGCCAGCAGTTTAAACAGTCCTGGAGATACGCAGTATTTT